The source of this T cell receptor (beta chain) is a study of T cell responses to AZD1222 COVID-19 vaccine. The data were produced by immunoSEQ multiplex PCR, yet TCRdb's version contains in-frame clones alone and is incomplete. The repertoire has about 120,000 clones, roughly 87% of them found once; the top ten carry 2% to 3%. The V end was cut by 2 bases, the J end by 2 bases, with 16 bases between. CDR3 length equals 16 residues. Looked up from germline, CDR1 is SGHKS and CDR2 is YYEKEE (reference sequence). The V call is TRBV5-5, the J call TRBJ2-5; possibly TRBD2 for D (7 bases). Sequenced here: peripheral blood, sampled 28 days after the second AZD1222 dose. This clonotype was sampled from an adult who received the AZD1222 COVID-19 vaccine. Here the CDR3 DNA reads TGTGCCAGCAGCTTCGAACTAGGGGGGGTACAAGAGACCCAGTACTTC. This gives the protein CASSFELGGVQETQYF.